The 9 T cell receptor beta chains in this list originate from one sample, sequenced in a study of blood T cell repertoires in COVID-19. The method was immunoSEQ multiplex PCR; TCRdb's version includes in-frame clones alone and lacks a portion of them. The data contain 150,000 to 200,000 clones, 65% to 90% of them singletons. Sequenced sample: peripheral blood. Receptor source: a human donor in a cohort sampled during active COVID-19.

The V gene is TRBV24-1, the J gene TRBJ2-1; weak D call: TRBD1 (6 bases). The germline V gene has CDR1 KGHDR and CDR2 SFDVKD. CDR3 length equals 16 residues. V dropped 4 bases and J dropped 2 bases, with 14 bases sitting between them. This CDR3 reads CATSDRSQGPYNEQFF. The CDR3 DNA reads TGTGCCACCAGTGACCGCAGTCAGGGGCCCTACAATGAGCAGTTCTTC.

This clone was observed a handful of times. V gene TRBV5-4 combines with J gene TRBJ2-5; D is ambiguous. V was clipped by 5 bases and J by 5 bases, with 13 bases between them. Germline-derived CDR1 and CDR2 are SGHNT and YYREEE (reference sequence). This CDR3 contains 13 residues. The CDR3 DNA sequence: TGTGCCAGCAGGGTTGGAGTAAAGGAGACCCAGTACTTC. Its translation: CASRVGVKETQYF.

This chain uses TRBV11-2 with TRBJ2-4, with TRBD1 identical over 9 bases. Unmatched junction bases numbered 11, after V lost 10 bases and J lost 7 bases. There are 14 residues in the CDR3. Germline lookup yields CDR1 SGHAT and CDR2 FQNNGV. DNA of the CDR3: TGTGCCACCGCACTTCTTACAGGGGGCAACATTCAGTACTTC. This translates into CATALLTGGNIQYF.

The rearrangement links TRBV7-2 to TRBJ1-1, with 7 bases aligning to TRBD1. Losses at the gene ends were 5 bases for V and 1 base for J; bases not matched to a gene: 4. The CDR3 consists of 14 residues. Germline loops: CDR1 SGHTA, CDR2 FQGNSA. The CDR3 DNA reads TGTGCCAGCAGCCTCAGGGGGGCGAACACTGAAGCTTTCTTT. Protein product: CASSLRGANTEAFF.

The CDR3 reads CASSYTTGSYEQYF. CDR3 nucleotide sequence: TGTGCCAGTAGTTACACGACAGGCTCCTACGAGCAGTACTTC. The chain has TRBV19 and TRBJ2-7; possibly TRBD1 for D (6 bases). The CDR3 has 14 residues. CDR1 and CDR2 (germline): LNHDA, SQIVND (reference sequence). The ends were cut back, 5 bases at V and 0 bases at J, with 11 bases in the middle.

The chain joins TRBV25-1 to TRBJ2-7, with TRBD1 matching 9 bases. The CDR3 loop spans 14 amino acids. The germline gives CDR1 MGHDK, CDR2 SYGVNS. The V and J ends lost 6 bases and 2 bases, in that order; junction bases with no gene match: 5. The CDR3 protein is CASRDRGLTYEQYF. CDR3 nucleotides: TGTGCCAGCAGGGACAGGGGTTTGACCTACGAGCAGTACTTC.

The chain joins TRBV5-1 to TRBJ2-3, with 8 nucleotides matching TRBD1. The CDR3 is made up of 17 amino acids. After removal of 4 bases from V and 5 bases from J, the junction contained 15 bases not matched to a gene. Germline V gene lookup returns CDR1 SGHRS and CDR2 YFSETQ. CDR3 bases: TGCGCCAGCAGCCGCCATCCAGGCAGGGGGCAGGAAGATACGCAGTATTTT. It codes for CASSRHPGRGQEDTQYF.

This clone was observed a handful of times. The V call is TRBV6-5, the J call TRBJ1-6, with 11 bases matching TRBD1. With V trimmed by 6 bases and J by 9 bases, 7 bases remained unmatched. CDR3 length: 15 amino acids. Germline V gene lookup returns CDR1 MNHEY and CDR2 SVGAGI. The CDR3 DNA is TGTGCCAGCAGAGAGTTCGGGACAGGGGGTTCACCCCTCCACTTT. The encoded protein is CASREFGTGGSPLHF.

CDR3 sequence (DNA): TGTGCCAGCAGCTCAAAACCGGGACTAGTCACAGATACGCAGTATTTT. It codes for CASSSKPGLVTDTQYF. The chain employs TRBV7-8 and TRBJ2-3; 8 bases agree with TRBD2. The CDR3 is made up of 16 amino acids. Germline CDR1 is SGHVS and CDR2 is FQNEAQ. The trim removed 4 bases at V and 2 bases at J, leaving 8 bases unmatched.